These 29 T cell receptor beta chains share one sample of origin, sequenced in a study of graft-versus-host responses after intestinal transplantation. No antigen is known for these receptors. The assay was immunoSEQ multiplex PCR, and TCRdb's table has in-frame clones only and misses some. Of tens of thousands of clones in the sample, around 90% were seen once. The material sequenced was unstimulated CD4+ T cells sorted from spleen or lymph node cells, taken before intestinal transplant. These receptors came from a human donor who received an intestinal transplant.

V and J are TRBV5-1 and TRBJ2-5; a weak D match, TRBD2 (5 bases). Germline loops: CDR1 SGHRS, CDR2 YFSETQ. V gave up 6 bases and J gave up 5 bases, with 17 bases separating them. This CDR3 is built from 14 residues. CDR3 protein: CASTLSGNEETQYF. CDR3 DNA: TGCGCCAGCACCCTGTCGGGAAACGAGGAGACCCAGTACTTC. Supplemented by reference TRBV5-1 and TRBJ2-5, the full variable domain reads KAGVTQTPRYLIKTRGQQVTLSCSPISGHRSVSWYQQTPGQGLQFLFEYFSETQRNKGNFPGRFSGRQFSNSRSEMNVSTLELGDSALYLCASTLSGNEETQYFGPGTRLLVL.

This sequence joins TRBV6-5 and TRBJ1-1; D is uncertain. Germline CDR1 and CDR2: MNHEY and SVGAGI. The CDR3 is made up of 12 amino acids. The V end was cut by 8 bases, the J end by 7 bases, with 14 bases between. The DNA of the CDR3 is TGTGCCAGCCGAATTCAAGGGTTTGAAGCTTTCTTT. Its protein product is CASRIQGFEAFF.

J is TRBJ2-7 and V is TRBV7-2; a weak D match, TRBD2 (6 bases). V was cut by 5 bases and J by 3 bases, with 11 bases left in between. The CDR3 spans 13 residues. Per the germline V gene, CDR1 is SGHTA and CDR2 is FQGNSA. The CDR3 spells CASSVGLLYEQYF. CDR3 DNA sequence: TGTGCCAGCAGCGTGGGACTTCTCTACGAGCAGTACTTC.

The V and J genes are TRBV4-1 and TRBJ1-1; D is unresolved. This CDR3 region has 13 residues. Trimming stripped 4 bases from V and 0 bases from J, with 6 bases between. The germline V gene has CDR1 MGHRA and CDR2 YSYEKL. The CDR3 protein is CASSPRMNTEAFF. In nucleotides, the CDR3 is TGCGCCAGCAGCCCCCGGATGAACACTGAAGCTTTCTTT.

This chain's CDR3 is CASSERRLNTEAFF. DNA for the CDR3: TGTGCCAGCAGTGAACGGCGATTGAACACTGAAGCTTTCTTT. The chain links TRBV6-1 to TRBJ1-1; D unclear. Germline V CDR1 and CDR2: MNHNS, SASEGT. Between the trimmed V and J ends, which lost 2 bases and 0 bases, there was a span of 7 bases. This CDR3 region has 14 residues.

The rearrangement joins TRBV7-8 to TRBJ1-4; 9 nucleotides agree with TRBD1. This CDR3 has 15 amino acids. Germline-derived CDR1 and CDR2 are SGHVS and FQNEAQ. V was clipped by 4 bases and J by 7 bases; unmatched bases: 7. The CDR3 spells CASSSAGTGPEKLFF. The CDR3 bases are TGTGCCAGCAGCTCGGCCGGGACAGGGCCTGAAAAACTGTTTTTT.

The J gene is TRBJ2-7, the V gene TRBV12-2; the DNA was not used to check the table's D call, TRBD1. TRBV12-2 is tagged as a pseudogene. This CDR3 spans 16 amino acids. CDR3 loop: CASRFRWDRGVYEQYF. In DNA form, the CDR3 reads TGTGCAAGTCGCTTTAGATGGGACAGGGGTGTTTACGAGCAGTACTTC.

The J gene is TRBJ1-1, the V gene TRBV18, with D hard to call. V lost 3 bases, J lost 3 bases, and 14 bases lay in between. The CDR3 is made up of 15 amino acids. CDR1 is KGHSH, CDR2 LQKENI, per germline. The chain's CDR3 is CASSPSQAVDTEAFF. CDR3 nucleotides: TGTGCCAGCTCACCCTCTCAGGCGGTGGACACTGAAGCTTTCTTT.

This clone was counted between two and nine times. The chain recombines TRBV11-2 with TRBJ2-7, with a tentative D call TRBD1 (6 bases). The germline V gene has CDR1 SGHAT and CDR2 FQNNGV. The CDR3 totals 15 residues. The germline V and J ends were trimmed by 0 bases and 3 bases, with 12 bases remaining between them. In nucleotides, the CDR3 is TGTGCCAGCAGCTTAGAGGGGACACGGAACTACGAGCAGTACTTC. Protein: CASSLEGTRNYEQYF.

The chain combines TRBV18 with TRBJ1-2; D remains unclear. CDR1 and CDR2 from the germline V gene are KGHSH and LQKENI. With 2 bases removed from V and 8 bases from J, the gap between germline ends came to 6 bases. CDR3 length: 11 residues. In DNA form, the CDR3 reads TGTGCCAGCTCACCAGGGGTCGGCTACACCTTC. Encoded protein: CASSPGVGYTF. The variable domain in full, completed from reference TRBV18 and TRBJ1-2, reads NAGVMQNPRHLVRRRGQEARLRCSPMKGHSHVYWYRQLPEEGLKFMVYLQKENIIDESGMPKERFSAEFPKEGPSILRIQQVVRGDSAAYFCASSPGVGYTFGSGTRLTVV.

CDR3 in DNA: TGTGCCAGCAGTGAAAGAGCGGACGAGCAGTACTTC. Translated: CASSERADEQYF. The rearrangement uses TRBV6-5 and TRBJ2-7, with D possibly TRBD2 on 5 matching bases. The CDR3 is made up of 12 amino acids. CDR1 MNHEY and CDR2 SVGAGI come from the germline V gene. V dropped 5 bases and J dropped 5 bases, with 10 bases sitting between them.

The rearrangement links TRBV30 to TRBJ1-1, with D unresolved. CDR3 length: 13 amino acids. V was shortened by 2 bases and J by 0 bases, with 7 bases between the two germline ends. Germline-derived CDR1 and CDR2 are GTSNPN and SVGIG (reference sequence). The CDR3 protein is CAWSRQMNTEAFF. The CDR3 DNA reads TGTGCCTGGAGTCGGCAGATGAACACTGAAGCTTTCTTT.

CDR3 bases: TGTGCCTGGAGTGGGACAGGACAAGAGACCCAGTACTTC. It is translated as CAWSGTGQETQYF. This chain uses TRBV30 with TRBJ2-5, with TRBD1 matching 7 bases. Germline trimming cut 1 base from V and 2 bases from J; bases unmatched to any gene: 1. Germline loops: CDR1 GTSNPN, CDR2 SVGIG (reference sequence). This CDR3 has 13 amino acids.

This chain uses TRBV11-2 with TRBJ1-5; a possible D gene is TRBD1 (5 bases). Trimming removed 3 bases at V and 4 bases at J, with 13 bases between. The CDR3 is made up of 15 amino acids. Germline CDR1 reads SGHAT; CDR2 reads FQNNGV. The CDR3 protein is CASSLTASMNQPQHF. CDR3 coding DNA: TGTGCCAGCAGCTTGACAGCCAGCATGAATCAGCCCCAGCATTTT. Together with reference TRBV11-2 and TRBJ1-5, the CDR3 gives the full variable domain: EAGVAQSPRYKIIEKRQSVAFWCNPISGHATLYWYQQILGQGPKLLIQFQNNGVVDDSQLPKDRFSAERLKGVDSTLKIQPAKLEDSAVYLCASSLTASMNQPQHFGDGTRLSIL.

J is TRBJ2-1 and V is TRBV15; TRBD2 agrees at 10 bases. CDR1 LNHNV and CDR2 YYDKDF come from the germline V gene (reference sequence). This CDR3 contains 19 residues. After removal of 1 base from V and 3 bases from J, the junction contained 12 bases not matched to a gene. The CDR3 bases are TGTGCCACCAGCAGAGTGCGGGCTAGCGGGAGATTATACTACAATGAGCAGTTCTTC. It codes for CATSRVRASGRLYYNEQFF.

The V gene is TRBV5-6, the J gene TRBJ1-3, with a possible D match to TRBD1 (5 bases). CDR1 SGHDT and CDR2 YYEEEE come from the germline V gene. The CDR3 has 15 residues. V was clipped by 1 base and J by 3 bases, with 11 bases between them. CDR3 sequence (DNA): TGTGCCAGCAGCTTGCCCGGCGGGGGTGGAAACACCATATATTTT. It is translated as CASSLPGGGGNTIYF.

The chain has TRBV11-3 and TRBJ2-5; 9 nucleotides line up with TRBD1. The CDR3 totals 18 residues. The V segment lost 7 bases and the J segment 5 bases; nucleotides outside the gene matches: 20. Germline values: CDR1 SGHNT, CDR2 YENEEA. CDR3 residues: CASNINRGQGGVLETQYF. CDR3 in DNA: TGTGCCAGCAACATCAACCGGGGACAGGGAGGAGTCTTGGAGACCCAGTACTTC.

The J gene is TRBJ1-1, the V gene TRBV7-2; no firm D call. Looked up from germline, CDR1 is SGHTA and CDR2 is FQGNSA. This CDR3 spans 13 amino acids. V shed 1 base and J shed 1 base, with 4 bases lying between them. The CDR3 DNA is TGTGCCAGCAGCTTAGACGCGAACACTGAAGCTTTCTTT. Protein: CASSLDANTEAFF.

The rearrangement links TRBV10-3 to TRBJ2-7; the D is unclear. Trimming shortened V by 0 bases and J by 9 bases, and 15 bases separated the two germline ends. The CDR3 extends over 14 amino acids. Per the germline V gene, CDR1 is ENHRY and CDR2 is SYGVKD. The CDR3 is CAISESLTAPGQYF. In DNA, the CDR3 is TGTGCCATCAGTGAGTCGTTGACTGCCCCTGGGCAGTACTTC.

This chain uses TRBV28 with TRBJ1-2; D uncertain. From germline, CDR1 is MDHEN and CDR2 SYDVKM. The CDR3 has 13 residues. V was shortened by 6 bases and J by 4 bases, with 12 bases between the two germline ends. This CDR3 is CASRERGSYGYTF. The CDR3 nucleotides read TGTGCCAGCAGGGAGAGAGGGTCCTATGGCTACACCTTC.

CDR3 nucleotides: TGTGCCAGCAGTGACCCCGGGAGCTCAACAATTGAGCAGTTCTTC. Residues: CASSDPGSSTIEQFF. The V call is TRBV2, the J call TRBJ2-1, with D tentatively TRBD2 (6 bases). Germline CDR1 reads SNHLY; CDR2 reads FYNNEI. The CDR3 spans 15 residues. Trimming removed 3 bases at V and 9 bases at J, with 18 bases between. Full variable domain (outside the CDR3, taken from reference TRBV2 and TRBJ2-1): EPEVTQTPSHQVTQMGQEVILRCVPISNHLYFYWYRQILGQKVEFLVSFYNNEISEKSEIFDDQFSVERPDGSNFTLKIRSTKLEDSAMYFCASSDPGSSTIEQFFGPGTRLTVL.

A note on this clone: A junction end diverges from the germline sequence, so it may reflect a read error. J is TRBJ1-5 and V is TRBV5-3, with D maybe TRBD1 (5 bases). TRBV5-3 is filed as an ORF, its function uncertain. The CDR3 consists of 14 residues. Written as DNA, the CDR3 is TGTGCCAGCAGCTTGGGGCAGATTAATCAGCCCCAGCATTTT. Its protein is CASSLGQINQPQHF.

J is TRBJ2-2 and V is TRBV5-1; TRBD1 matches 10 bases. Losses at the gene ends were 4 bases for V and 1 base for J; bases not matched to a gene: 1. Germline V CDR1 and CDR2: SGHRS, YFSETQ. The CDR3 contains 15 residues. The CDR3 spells CASSGDRGNTGELFF. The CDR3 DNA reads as TGCGCCAGCAGCGGGGACAGGGGGAACACCGGGGAGCTGTTTTTT.

The CDR3 DNA sequence: TGTGCCAGTAGTATGAAGGGGCACCGAGGCAATCAGCCCCAGCATTTT. Residues: CASSMKGHRGNQPQHF. The chain uses TRBV19 and TRBJ1-5; a weak D match, TRBD1 (5 bases). The V and J ends lost 3 bases and 2 bases respectively, with 14 bases between them. This CDR3 has 16 residues. Germline V gene data show CDR1 as LNHDA and CDR2 as SQIVND (reference sequence).

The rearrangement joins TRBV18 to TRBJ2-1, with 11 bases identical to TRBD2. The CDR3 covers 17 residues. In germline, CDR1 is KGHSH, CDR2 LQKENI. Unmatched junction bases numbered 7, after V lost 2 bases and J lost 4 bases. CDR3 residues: CASSPGTSGGVYNEQFF. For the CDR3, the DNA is TGTGCCAGCTCACCAGGGACTAGCGGAGGGGTTTACAATGAGCAGTTCTTC. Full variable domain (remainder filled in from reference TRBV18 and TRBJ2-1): NAGVMQNPRHLVRRRGQEARLRCSPMKGHSHVYWYRQLPEEGLKFMVYLQKENIIDESGMPKERFSAEFPKEGPSILRIQQVVRGDSAAYFCASSPGTSGGVYNEQFFGPGTRLTVL.

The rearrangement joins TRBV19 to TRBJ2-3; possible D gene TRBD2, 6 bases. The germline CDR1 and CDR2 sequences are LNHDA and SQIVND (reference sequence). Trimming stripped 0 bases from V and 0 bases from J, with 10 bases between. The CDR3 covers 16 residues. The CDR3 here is CASSIDGAGSTDTQYF. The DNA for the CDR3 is TGTGCCAGTAGTATAGATGGGGCGGGGAGCACAGATACGCAGTATTTT.

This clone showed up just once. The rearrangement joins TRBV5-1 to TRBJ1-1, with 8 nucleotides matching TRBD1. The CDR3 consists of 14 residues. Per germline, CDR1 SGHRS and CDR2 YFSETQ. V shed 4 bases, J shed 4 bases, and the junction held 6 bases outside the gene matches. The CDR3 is CASSQRQGSTEAFF. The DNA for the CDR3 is TGCGCCAGCAGCCAAAGACAGGGGAGCACTGAAGCTTTCTTT.

The CDR3 region is CASNSGTALYEQYF. The CDR3 DNA follows: TGTGCCAGCAATTCCGGGACAGCGTTATACGAGCAGTACTTC. The genes are TRBV6-6 and TRBJ2-7; 7 bases map to TRBD1. CDR1 is MNHNY, CDR2 SVGAGI, per germline (reference sequence). V lost 7 bases to trimming and J lost 4 bases; unmatched junction nucleotides: 10. This CDR3 contains 14 residues.

The CDR3 sequence is CSQGTSGRVDTQYF. The CDR3 bases are TGCAGCCAAGGGACTAGCGGGAGAGTGGATACGCAGTATTTT. The genes are TRBV29-1 and TRBJ2-3; TRBD2 aligns across 14 bases. The CDR3 is 14 amino acids. The ends lost 8 bases at V and 6 bases at J; junction bases unmatched: 7. Per germline, CDR1 SQVTM and CDR2 ANQGSEA.